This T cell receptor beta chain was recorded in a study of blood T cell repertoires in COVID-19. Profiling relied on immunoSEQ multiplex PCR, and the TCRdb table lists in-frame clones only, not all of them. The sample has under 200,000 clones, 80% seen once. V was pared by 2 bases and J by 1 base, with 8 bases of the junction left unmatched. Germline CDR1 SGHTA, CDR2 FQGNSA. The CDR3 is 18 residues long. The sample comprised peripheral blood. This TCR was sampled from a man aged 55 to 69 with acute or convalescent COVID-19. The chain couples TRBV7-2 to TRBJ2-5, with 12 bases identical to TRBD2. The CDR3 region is CASSLSLAGGQSQETQYF. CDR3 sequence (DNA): TGTGCCAGCAGCTTATCCCTAGCGGGGGGGCAATCCCAAGAGACCCAGTACTTC.